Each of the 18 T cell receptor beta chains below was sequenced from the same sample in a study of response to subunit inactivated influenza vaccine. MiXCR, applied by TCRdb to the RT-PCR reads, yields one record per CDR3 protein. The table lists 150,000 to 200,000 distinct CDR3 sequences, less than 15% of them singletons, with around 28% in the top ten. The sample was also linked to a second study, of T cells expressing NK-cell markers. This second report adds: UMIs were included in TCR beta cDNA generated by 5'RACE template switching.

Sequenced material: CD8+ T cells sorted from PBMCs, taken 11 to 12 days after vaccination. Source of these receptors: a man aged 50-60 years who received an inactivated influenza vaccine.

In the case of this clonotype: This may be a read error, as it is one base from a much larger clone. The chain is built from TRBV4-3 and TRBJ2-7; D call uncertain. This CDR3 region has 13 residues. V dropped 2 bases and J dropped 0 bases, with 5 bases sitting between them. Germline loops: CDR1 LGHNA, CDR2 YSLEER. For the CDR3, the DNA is TGCGCCAGCAGCCAAAGGGACTCCTACGAGCAGTACTTC. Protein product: CASSQRDSYEQYF.

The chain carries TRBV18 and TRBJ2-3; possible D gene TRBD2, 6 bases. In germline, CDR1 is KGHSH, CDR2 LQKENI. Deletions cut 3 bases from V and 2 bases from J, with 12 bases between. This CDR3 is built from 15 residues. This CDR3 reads CASSPGLPYTDTQYF. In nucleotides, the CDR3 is TGTGCCAGCTCACCGGGACTCCCGTACACAGATACGCAGTATTTT.

CDR3 sequence: CSAPPIAGPYDEQFF. The CDR3 coding sequence is TGCAGTGCCCCCCCTATTGCGGGGCCCTATGATGAGCAGTTCTTC. V is TRBV20-1 and J is TRBJ2-1; D possibly corresponds to TRBD2 (6 bases). V was clipped by 6 bases and J by 8 bases, with 23 bases between them. Germline CDR1 reads DFQATT; CDR2 reads SNEGSKA (reference sequence). The CDR3 sequence is 15 residues long.

The CDR3 DNA sequence: TGTGCCAGCAGCTTGGGGTGGAACACTGAAGCTTTCTTT. Translation: CASSLGWNTEAFF. The rearrangement links TRBV5-4 to TRBJ1-1, with D uncertain. CDR3 length: 13 residues. Looked up from germline, CDR1 is SGHNT and CDR2 is YYREEE (reference sequence). V lost 0 bases, J lost 1 base, and 4 bases lay in between.

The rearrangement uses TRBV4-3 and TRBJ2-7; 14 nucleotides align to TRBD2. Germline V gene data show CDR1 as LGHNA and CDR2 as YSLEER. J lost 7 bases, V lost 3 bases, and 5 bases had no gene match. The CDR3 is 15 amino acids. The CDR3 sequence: CASSHPGLAGGEQYF. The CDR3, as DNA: TGCGCCAGCAGCCATCCCGGACTAGCGGGAGGAGAGCAGTACTTC.

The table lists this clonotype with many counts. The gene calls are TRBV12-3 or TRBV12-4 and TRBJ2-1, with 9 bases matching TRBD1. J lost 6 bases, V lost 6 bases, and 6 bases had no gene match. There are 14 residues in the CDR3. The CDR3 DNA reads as TGTGCCAGCAGCCTACAGGGGGCACCCAATGAGCAGTTCTTC. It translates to CASSLQGAPNEQFF.

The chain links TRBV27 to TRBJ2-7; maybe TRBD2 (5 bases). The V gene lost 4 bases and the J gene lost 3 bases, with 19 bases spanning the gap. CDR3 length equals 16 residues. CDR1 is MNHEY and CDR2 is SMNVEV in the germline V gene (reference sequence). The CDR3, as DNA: TGTGCCAGCAGTTACAAAAATACCGGGATCGTCTACGAGCAGTACTTC. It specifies CASSYKNTGIVYEQYF.

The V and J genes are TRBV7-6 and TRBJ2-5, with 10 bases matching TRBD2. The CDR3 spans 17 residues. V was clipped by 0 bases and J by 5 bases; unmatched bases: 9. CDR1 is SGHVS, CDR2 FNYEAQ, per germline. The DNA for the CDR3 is TGTGCCAGCAGCTTAGCGCTTAGCGGGGGGTCCTGGGAGACCCAGTACTTC. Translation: CASSLALSGGSWETQYF.

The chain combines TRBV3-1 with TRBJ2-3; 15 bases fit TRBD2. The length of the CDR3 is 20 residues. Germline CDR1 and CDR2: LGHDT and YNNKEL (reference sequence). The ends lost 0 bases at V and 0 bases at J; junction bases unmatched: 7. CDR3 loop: CASSQEGGLAGGPSTDTQYF. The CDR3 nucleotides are TGTGCCAGCAGCCAAGAAGGCGGACTAGCGGGGGGGCCCAGCACAGATACGCAGTATTTT.

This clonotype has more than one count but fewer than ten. CDR3 residues: CSAPPGTVYNSPLHF. CDR3 in DNA: TGCAGTGCTCCTCCCGGGACAGTCTATAATTCACCCCTCCACTTT. The rearrangement links TRBV20-1 to TRBJ1-6; 7 bases map to TRBD1. Germline V CDR1 and CDR2: DFQATT, SNEGSKA (reference sequence). V dropped 5 bases and J dropped 3; count of bases not matched to a gene: 7. The CDR3 totals 15 residues.

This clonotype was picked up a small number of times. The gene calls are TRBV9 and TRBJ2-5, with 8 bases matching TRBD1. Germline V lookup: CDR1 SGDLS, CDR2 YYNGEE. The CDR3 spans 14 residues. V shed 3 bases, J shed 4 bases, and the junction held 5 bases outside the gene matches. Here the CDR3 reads CASSDGQGRETQYF. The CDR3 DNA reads TGTGCCAGCAGCGACGGACAGGGCCGAGAGACCCAGTACTTC.

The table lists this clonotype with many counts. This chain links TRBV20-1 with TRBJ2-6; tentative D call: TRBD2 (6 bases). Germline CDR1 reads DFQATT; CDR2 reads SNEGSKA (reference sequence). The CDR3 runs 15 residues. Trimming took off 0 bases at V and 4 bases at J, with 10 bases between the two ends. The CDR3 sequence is CSARDGGSGANVLTF. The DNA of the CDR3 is TGCAGTGCTAGAGATGGAGGGTCAGGGGCCAACGTCCTGACTTTC.

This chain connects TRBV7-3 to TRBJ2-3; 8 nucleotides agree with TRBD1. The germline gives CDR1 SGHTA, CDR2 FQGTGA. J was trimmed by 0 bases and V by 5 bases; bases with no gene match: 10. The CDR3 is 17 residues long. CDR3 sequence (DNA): TGTGCCAGCAGCAGACCTGACAGGGGCAACAGCACAGATACGCAGTATTTT. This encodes CASSRPDRGNSTDTQYF.

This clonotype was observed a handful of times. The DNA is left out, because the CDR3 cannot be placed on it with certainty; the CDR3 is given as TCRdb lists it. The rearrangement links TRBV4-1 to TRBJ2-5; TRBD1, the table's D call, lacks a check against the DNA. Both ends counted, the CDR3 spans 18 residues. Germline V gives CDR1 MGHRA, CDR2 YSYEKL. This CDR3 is CASSQDPGSVLGAETQYF.

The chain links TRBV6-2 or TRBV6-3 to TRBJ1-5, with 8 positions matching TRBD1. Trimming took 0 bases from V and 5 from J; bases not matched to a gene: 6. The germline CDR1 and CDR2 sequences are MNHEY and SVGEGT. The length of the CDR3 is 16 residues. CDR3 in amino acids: CASSYSRTGTDQPQHF. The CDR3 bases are TGTGCCAGCAGTTACTCGAGGACAGGGACGGATCAGCCCCAGCATTTT.

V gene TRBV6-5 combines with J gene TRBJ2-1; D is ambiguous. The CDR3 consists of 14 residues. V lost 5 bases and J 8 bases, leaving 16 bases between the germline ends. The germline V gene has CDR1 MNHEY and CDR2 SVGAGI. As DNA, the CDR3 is TGTGCCAGCAGTCACAGATTTAATGGCGATGAGCAGTTCTTC. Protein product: CASSHRFNGDEQFF.

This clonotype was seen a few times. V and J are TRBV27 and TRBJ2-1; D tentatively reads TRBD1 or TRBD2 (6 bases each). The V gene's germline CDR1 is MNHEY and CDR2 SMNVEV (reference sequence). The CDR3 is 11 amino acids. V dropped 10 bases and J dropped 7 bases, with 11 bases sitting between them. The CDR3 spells CATRGGNEQFF. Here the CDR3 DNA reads TGTGCCACCAGAGGGGGGAATGAGCAGTTCTTC.

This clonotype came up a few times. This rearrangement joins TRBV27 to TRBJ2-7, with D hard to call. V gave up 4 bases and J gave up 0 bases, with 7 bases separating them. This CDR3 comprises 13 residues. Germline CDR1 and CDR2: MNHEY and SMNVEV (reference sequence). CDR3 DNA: TGTGCCAGCAGTTCCCTCTCCTCCTACGAGCAGTACTTC. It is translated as CASSSLSSYEQYF.